This TCR beta chain was captured in a study of breast tumors, draining lymph nodes, adjacent tissues. Findings of the study overall: Luminal-like breast cancer showed significantly higher tumor–nontumor repertoire similarity than basal-like.

From the multiplex PCR reads, TCRdb called clonotypes with MiXCR, one entry per CDR3 protein. The profile shows about 300,000 distinct CDR3 sequences, around 30% of them singletons. CDR3 length: 11 amino acids. V shed 5 bases and J shed 11 bases, with 12 bases lying between them. CDR1 is SEHNR, CDR2 FQNEAQ, per germline (reference sequence). This clonotype was observed a handful of times. Its antigen is unidentified. The lymph nodes were axillary draining lymph nodes from breast cancer patients. The clonotype originates from a female donor with breast cancer. Some clones in this sample may be carry-over from other donors' samples. The gene calls are TRBV7-9 and TRBJ1-1, with D possibly TRBD1 on 6 matching bases. Sequencing used axillary lymph node tissue. The CDR3 DNA sequence: TGTGCCAGCAGCCCGAGACAGGAGGCTTTCTTT. Residues: CASSPRQEAFF. The full variable domain, rest sourced from reference TRBV7-9 and TRBJ1-1, is DTGVSQNPRHKITKRGQNVTFRCDPISEHNRLYWYRQTLGQGPEFLTYFQNEAQLEKSRLLSDRFSAERPKGSFSTLEIQRTEQGDSAMYLCASSPRQEAFFGQGTRLTVV.